These 14 T cell receptor beta chains share one sample of origin, sequenced in a study of post-analysis software for immune sequencing data. Notes on the study in general: Roughly five TRBV segments appeared more often in patients than in controls, and TRBV5-6, TRBV5-1 and TRBV20-1 were among these.

These TCRs are of unknown antigen specificity. The TCR beta cDNA libraries carried unique molecular identifiers. TCRdb called the PCR reads again in MiXCR, with one record for every CDR3 protein. The sample has fewer than 900,000 distinct CDR3 sequences, around 45% seen once. The sequenced sample consisted of blood. The receptors here all came from a girl aged 5-17 years with multiple sclerosis.

V is TRBV25-1 and J is TRBJ2-1; no clear D gene. Germline assignment: CDR1 MGHDK and CDR2 SYGVNS. V lost 4 bases, J lost 7 bases, and 11 bases lay in between. The CDR3 runs to 13 residues. DNA for the CDR3: TGTGCCAGCAGTGGCTCGATAGGAAATGAGCAGTTCTTC. Protein sequence: CASSGSIGNEQFF.

The table lists this clonotype with a few counts. V and J are TRBV7-2 and TRBJ2-1, with 11 positions matching TRBD2. The germline V gene encodes CDR1 SGHTA and CDR2 FQGNSA. CDR3 size: 16 residues. Trimming cost V 1 base and J 2 bases; bases outside gene matches: 1. The CDR3 here is CASSLGSGRAYNEQFF. The CDR3 coding sequence is TGTGCCAGCAGCTTAGGTAGCGGGAGGGCCTACAATGAGCAGTTCTTC.

This clonotype has more than one count but fewer than ten. The chain recombines TRBV20-1 with TRBJ2-1; D possibly matches TRBD1 or TRBD2 (5 bases each). Trimming took off 8 bases at V and 9 bases at J, with 14 bases between the two ends. The CDR3 spans 11 residues. CDR1 and CDR2 from the germline V gene are DFQATT and SNEGSKA (reference sequence). The DNA for the CDR3 is TGCAGTCTGGGGGAGCTGGGTGAGCAGTTCTTC. Translation: CSLGELGEQFF.

A single count supports this clonotype. The chain has TRBV6-2 or TRBV6-3 and TRBJ2-7; D uncertain. Germline V gene lookup returns CDR1 MNHEY and CDR2 SVGEGT. V was shortened by 0 bases and J by 3 bases, with 15 bases between the two germline ends. The CDR3 is 16 amino acids. The CDR3 protein is CASSYSIAVGVYEQYF. Here the CDR3 DNA reads TGTGCCAGCAGTTACTCGATTGCAGTCGGAGTCTACGAGCAGTACTTC.

This chain's CDR3 is CASSNPLAGPHYEQYF. The CDR3 DNA reads as TGTGCCAGCAGCAACCCCCTAGCGGGACCGCACTACGAGCAGTACTTC. The chain uses TRBV7-9 and TRBJ2-5; TRBD2 matches 9 bases. The J call could be wrong; TRBJ2-7 is a better fit for the DNA end. The CDR3 is 16 amino acids. Germline assignment: CDR1 SEHNR and CDR2 FQNEAQ (reference sequence).

The V and J genes are TRBV20-1 and TRBJ2-1, with TRBD2 matching 7 bases. The V and J ends lost 5 bases and 10 bases, in that order; junction bases with no gene match: 11. This CDR3 is 13 amino acids long. Germline-derived CDR1 and CDR2 are DFQATT and SNEGSKA (reference sequence). This CDR3 reads CSARGAGSPEQFF. The CDR3 DNA reads TGCAGTGCTCGGGGAGCGGGAAGCCCAGAGCAGTTCTTC.

This clonotype was detected only a few times. This chain links TRBV7-2 with TRBJ2-7, with D possibly TRBD1 on 7 matching bases. V lost 5 bases and J lost 3, with 14 bases in between. CDR1 is SGHTA, CDR2 FQGNSA, per germline. The CDR3 has 14 amino acids. The DNA for the CDR3 is TGTGCCAGCAGCCCGCGGGACAGATACTACGAGCAGTACTTC. This gives the protein CASSPRDRYYEQYF.

CDR3 region: CASSSPRVQETQYF. As DNA, the CDR3 is TGTGCCAGCAGTTCTCCTAGGGTACAAGAGACCCAGTACTTC. The J gene is TRBJ2-5, the V gene TRBV6-5; no clear D gene. This CDR3 spans 14 amino acids. Germline CDR1 reads MNHEY; CDR2 reads SVGAGI. Trimming pared 4 bases from V and 2 bases from J, leaving 11 bases between.

The V gene is TRBV19, the J gene TRBJ1-5, with D possibly matching TRBD1 (6 bases). The CDR3 has 13 amino acids. The V gene's germline CDR1 is LNHDA and CDR2 SQIVND (reference sequence). Trimming removed 2 bases from V and 5 bases from J, with 7 bases in between. The DNA for the CDR3 is TGTGCCAGTAGTATATCAGGGGATCAGCCCCAGCATTTT. The encoded protein is CASSISGDQPQHF.

The V gene is TRBV15, the J gene TRBJ2-3; D unclear. The CDR3 has 14 residues. CDR1 is LNHNV, CDR2 YYDKDF, per germline (reference sequence). Trimming took 3 bases from V and 1 from J, leaving 8 bases between them. The CDR3 DNA sequence: TGTGCCACCAGCAGCGTGTGGGGCACAGATACGCAGTATTTT. Translating it yields CATSSVWGTDTQYF. The full variable domain, with the rest looked up from reference TRBV15 and TRBJ2-3, is DAMVIQNPRYQVTQFGKPVTLSCSQTLNHNVMYWYQQKSSQAPKLLFHYYDKDFNNEADTPDNFQSRRPNTSFCFLDIRSPGLGDTAMYLCATSSVWGTDTQYFGPGTRLTVL.

The chain couples TRBV5-1 to TRBJ2-1, with a tentative D call TRBD2 (6 bases). The V and J ends lost 4 bases and 8 bases respectively, with 19 bases between them. Germline CDR1 SGHRS, CDR2 YFSETQ. This CDR3 region has 15 residues. CDR3 protein: CASSPTSRQGDEQFF. The CDR3 DNA sequence: TGCGCCAGCAGCCCAACTAGCCGTCAGGGCGATGAGCAGTTCTTC.

Of note for this clonotype: Germline is not matched at one junction end, which may reflect a read error. The V gene is TRBV20-1, the J gene TRBJ2-7; possible D gene TRBD1, 5 bases. The CDR3 has 15 amino acids. Germline V gene lookup returns CDR1 DFQATT and CDR2 SNEGSKA (reference sequence). The CDR3: CSARSDRVKSYEQYF. In nucleotides, the CDR3 is TGCAGTGCTAGGTCCGACAGAGTCAAATCCTACGAGCAATACTTC.

V and J are TRBV29-1 and TRBJ2-7; D ambiguous. CDR3 length: 11 residues. Per germline, CDR1 SQVTM and CDR2 ANQGSEA. Trimming left V 4 bases short and J 2 bases short, with 6 bases between. As DNA, the CDR3 is TGCAGCGTTGCCACGGCCTACGAGCAGTACTTC. It specifies CSVATAYEQYF.

The V and J genes are TRBV10-3 and TRBJ1-1; D remains unclear. In germline, CDR1 is ENHRY, CDR2 SYGVKD. Trimming pared 0 bases from V and 3 bases from J, leaving 5 bases between. The CDR3 spans 13 residues. The CDR3 loop reads CAISESRDTEAFF. CDR3 nucleotides: TGTGCCATCAGTGAGTCGCGGGACACTGAAGCTTTCTTT.